The 13 T cell receptor beta chains presented below share a single source sample, sequenced in a study of blood T cell repertoires in COVID-19. The table came from immunoSEQ multiplex PCR; TCRdb's copy has only in-frame clones and leaves some out. The sample consists of 150,000 to 200,000 clones, approximately 86% of them appearing once. Specimen: peripheral blood. The receptors come from a man in his 70s with acute or convalescent COVID-19.

This clone was seen once. The rearrangement uses TRBV28 and TRBJ2-1; 8 bases line up with TRBD2. Looked up from germline, CDR1 is MDHEN and CDR2 is SYDVKM. The CDR3 runs 15 residues. V lost 6 bases, J lost 2 bases, and 6 bases stayed unmatched. CDR3 nucleotides: TGTGCCAGCAGGACAGCGGGGGACCCCTACAATGAGCAGTTCTTC. Its protein product is CASRTAGDPYNEQFF.

The rearrangement joins TRBV19 to TRBJ1-2, with D possibly matching TRBD1 (6 bases). Germline V CDR1 and CDR2: LNHDA, SQIVND (reference sequence). Trimming shortened V by 7 bases and J by 4 bases, and 13 bases separated the two germline ends. The CDR3 loop spans 13 amino acids. The CDR3 loop is CASTPTGGYGYTF. The CDR3 DNA is TGTGCCAGTACACCGACAGGCGGCTATGGCTACACCTTC. Combining the CDR3 with reference TRBV19 and TRBJ1-2 gives the whole variable domain DGGITQSPKYLFRKEGQNVTLSCEQNLNHDAMYWYRQDPGQGLRLIYYSQIVNDFQKGDIAEGYSVSREKKESFPLTVTSAQKNPTAFYLCASTPTGGYGYTFGSGTRLTVV.

The chain is built from TRBV7-2 and TRBJ2-3; no definite D call. The CDR3 has 12 residues. Germline V gives CDR1 SGHTA, CDR2 FQGNSA. V was shortened by 2 bases and J by 6 bases, with 6 bases between the two germline ends. CDR3 residues: CASSLRSDTQYF. The CDR3, as DNA: TGTGCCAGCAGCTTACGGTCGGATACGCAGTATTTT. Full variable domain (rest looked up from reference TRBV7-2 and TRBJ2-3): GAGVSQSPSNKVTEKGKDVELRCDPISGHTALYWYRQSLGQGLEFLIYFQGNSAPDKSGLPSDRFSAERTGGSVSTLTIQRTQQEDSAVYLCASSLRSDTQYFGPGTRLTVL.

This rearrangement joins TRBV20-1 to TRBJ2-5; 7 bases fit TRBD2. Germline V CDR1 and CDR2: DFQATT, SNEGSKA (reference sequence). The junction had 1 base not matched to a gene; V was cut back by 5 bases and J by 4 bases. CDR3 length: 11 residues. The CDR3 loop reads CSAPGGETQYF. The CDR3 region has the DNA TGCAGTGCTCCGGGGGGAGAGACCCAGTACTTC.

The CDR3 sequence is CASSKCLDTDLYEQYF. CDR3 nucleotide sequence: TGTGCCAGCAGCAAATGCCTGGACACCGACCTCTACGAGCAGTACTTC. V is TRBV21-1 and J is TRBJ2-7; the table's D call, TRBD1, was not checked against the DNA. TRBV21-1 is noted as a pseudogene. This CDR3 contains 16 residues.

The chain is built from TRBV29-1 and TRBJ2-7; 9 bases map to TRBD1. Germline trimming cut 4 bases from V and 9 bases from J; bases unmatched to any gene: 4. Germline-derived CDR1 and CDR2 are SQVTM and ANQGSEA. The CDR3 sequence is 11 residues long. This chain's CDR3 is CSVGDRGGQYF. The CDR3 nucleotides read TGCAGCGTTGGCGACAGGGGGGGGCAGTACTTC.

The rearrangement links TRBV29-1 to TRBJ1-5, with 8 positions matching TRBD1. Germline V lookup: CDR1 SQVTM, CDR2 ANQGSEA. The CDR3 is 14 amino acids. J was trimmed by 2 bases and V by 6 bases; bases with no gene match: 6. The CDR3 nucleotides read TGCAGCGTCATTTCGACAGGGGGCAATCAGCCCCAGCATTTT. It codes for CSVISTGGNQPQHF.

This sequence joins TRBV6-1 and TRBJ1-2, with D tentatively TRBD1 (5 bases). Germline lookup yields CDR1 MNHNS and CDR2 SASEGT. Trimming cost V 6 bases and J 4 bases, with 15 bases left between them. The CDR3 length is 14 residues. The CDR3 DNA reads TGTGCCAGCAGGCCCCACGGGGGGAGCTATGGCTACACCTTC. Protein: CASRPHGGSYGYTF.

J is TRBJ1-5 and V is TRBV2; D unclear. CDR3 length equals 13 residues. Germline V gene data show CDR1 as SNHLY and CDR2 as FYNNEI. Between the trimmed V and J ends, which lost 10 bases and 4 bases, there was a span of 14 bases. The CDR3 region has the DNA TGTGCCACCGCGCCAGGCCCTAATCAGCCCCAGCATTTT. Its translation: CATAPGPNQPQHF.

V gene TRBV9 combines with J gene TRBJ2-2, with TRBD2 matching 10 bases. Looked up from germline, CDR1 is SGDLS and CDR2 is YYNGEE. This CDR3 spans 15 amino acids. V lost 2 bases and J lost 4; bases outside the gene matches: 2. The CDR3, as DNA: TGTGCCAGCAGCGTGGCTAGCGGGAGCACCGGGGAGCTGTTTTTT. Residues: CASSVASGSTGELFF.

The chain is built from TRBV28 and TRBJ1-6; maybe TRBD1 (5 bases). Trimming took 1 base from V and 5 from J, leaving 15 bases between them. Germline V gene sequence: CDR1 MDHEN, CDR2 SYDVKM. This CDR3 is 17 amino acids long. CDR3 in DNA: TGTGCCAGCAGTTTATTTCGGGGCGCGGGAAATAATTCACCCCTCCACTTT. It encodes CASSLFRGAGNNSPLHF.

The chain joins TRBV5-4 to TRBJ1-2; D unclear. The germline V and J ends were trimmed by 5 bases and 7 bases, with 15 bases remaining between them. The CDR3 is 13 residues long. Looked up from germline, CDR1 is SGHNT and CDR2 is YYREEE (reference sequence). CDR3: CASRPPDSVGYTF. The CDR3 nucleotides are TGTGCCAGCAGACCCCCGGACTCAGTTGGCTACACCTTC.

The rearrangement joins TRBV13 to TRBJ2-7, with 8 nucleotides matching TRBD2. This CDR3 comprises 15 residues. V lost 5 bases and J lost 5; bases outside the gene matches: 11. Germline V gene data show CDR1 as PRHDT and CDR2 as FYEKMQ (reference sequence). The CDR3 is CASSSAGLGLHEQYF. CDR3 in DNA: TGTGCCAGCAGCAGTGCGGGACTAGGCCTCCACGAGCAGTACTTC.